The next 28 T cell receptor beta chains were all read from a single sample in a study of OX40 agonist ivuxolimab in advanced cancers. Here immunoSEQ multiplex PCR was the method, and the copy in TCRdb shows in-frame clones only, minus some. Of 55,000 to 70,000 clones listed, 80% were seen once; the top ten hold about 1.2%. This specimen consisted of CD4+ or CD8+ T cells sorted from blood, obtained in a trial of the OX40 agonist ivuxolimab. The receptors were gathered from an adult with an advanced solid tumor such as melanoma, head and neck, liver or kidney cancer.

The chain joins TRBV5-1 to TRBJ2-5, with TRBD1 as a possible D gene (6 bases). Germline V gene lookup returns CDR1 SGHRS and CDR2 YFSETQ. The V end was cut by 0 bases, the J end by 2 bases, with 11 bases between. CDR3 length: 15 amino acids. The CDR3 here is CASSLDRESQETQYF. The DNA of the CDR3 is TGCGCCAGCAGCTTGGACAGGGAATCACAAGAGACCCAGTACTTC.

V usage is TRBV2 and J usage is TRBJ2-4; 12 bases agree with TRBD1. Germline V gene lookup returns CDR1 SNHLY and CDR2 FYNNEI. Trimming cost V 5 bases and J 5 bases; bases outside gene matches: 4. This CDR3 spans 15 amino acids. In DNA form, the CDR3 reads TGTGCCAGCAGTAAAGGGACAGGGGGCGAAAACATTCAGTACTTC. Residues: CASSKGTGGENIQYF.

This clone has only a few counts. J is TRBJ2-2 and V is TRBV4-1; D is possibly TRBD1 or TRBD2 (5 bases each). Per the germline V gene, CDR1 is MGHRA and CDR2 is YSYEKL. The germline V and J ends were trimmed by 0 bases and 4 bases, with 9 bases remaining between them. This CDR3 region has 15 residues. The CDR3 nucleotides read TGCGCCAGCAGCCAAGATGGTGGGGGCACCGGGGAGCTGTTTTTT. Amino acids: CASSQDGGGTGELFF.

The chain links TRBV18 to TRBJ1-1; D not certain. From germline, CDR1 is KGHSH and CDR2 LQKENI. Trimming shortened V by 3 bases and J by 8 bases, and 10 bases separated the two germline ends. The CDR3 extends over 12 amino acids. CDR3 loop: CASSPREREAFF. The CDR3, as DNA: TGTGCCAGCTCACCCCGGGAGAGAGAAGCTTTCTTT.

CDR3 nucleotides: TGTGCCAGCAGTTTACTCCTCGGGGGGAACACCGGGGAGCTGTTTTTT. Residues: CASSLLLGGNTGELFF. The chain recombines TRBV6-6 with TRBJ2-2, with TRBD2 as a possible D gene (6 bases). With 4 bases removed from V and 1 base from J, the gap between germline ends came to 13 bases. The CDR3 has 16 residues. The germline CDR1 and CDR2 sequences are MNHNY and SVGAGI (reference sequence).

V is TRBV11-1 and J is TRBJ1-1; TRBD1 agrees at 11 bases. Germline V gene lookup returns CDR1 SGHAT and CDR2 FQDESV (reference sequence). The CDR3 is 14 amino acids. The ends lost 5 bases at V and 5 bases at J; junction bases unmatched: 4. The DNA for the CDR3 is TGTGCCAGCAGCCCGGACAGGGGGCGGACTGAAGCTTTCTTT. It encodes CASSPDRGRTEAFF.

The chain employs TRBV18 and TRBJ2-1, with unresolved D. Germline V gives CDR1 KGHSH, CDR2 LQKENI. The V end was cut by 1 base, the J end by 0 bases, with 25 bases between. This CDR3 is 21 amino acids long. CDR3 sequence (DNA): TGTGCCAGCTCACCACTTCAGTTAACAGCAACTGCCTTCAGCTCCTACAATGAGCAGTTCTTC. This gives the protein CASSPLQLTATAFSSYNEQFF.

The chain couples TRBV7-3 to TRBJ2-5; D perhaps matches TRBD2 (6 bases). Germline assignment: CDR1 SGHTA and CDR2 FQGTGA. The CDR3 covers 14 residues. V was trimmed by 2 bases and J by 4 bases, leaving 11 bases between them. CDR3 protein: CASSLGSGGETQYF. CDR3 coding DNA: TGTGCCAGCAGCTTAGGTAGCGGAGGAGAGACCCAGTACTTC.

V gene TRBV21-1 combines with J gene TRBJ2-2; TRBD1, the D gene given by the table, was not confirmed from the DNA. TRBV21-1 is listed as a pseudogene. CDR3 length: 19 residues. CDR3 amino acids: CASTHRSLEGRWITGELFF. For the CDR3, the DNA is TGTGCCAGCACCCACAGGTCTTTAGAAGGAAGATGGATAACCGGGGAGCTGTTTTTT.

This clone was seen once. The CDR3 sequence is CASSGLGLNTEAFF. The CDR3 coding sequence is TGTGCCAGCAGTGGACTTGGTCTGAACACTGAAGCTTTCTTT. The V and J genes are TRBV6-6 and TRBJ1-1, with no clear D. V dropped 5 bases and J dropped 0 bases, with 10 bases sitting between them. Germline loops: CDR1 MNHNY, CDR2 SVGAGI (reference sequence). The CDR3 loop spans 14 amino acids.

J is TRBJ1-2 and V is TRBV7-8; D is unresolved. The CDR3 sequence is 14 residues long. CDR1 is SGHVS, CDR2 FQNEAQ, per germline. With 1 base removed from V and 3 bases from J, the gap between germline ends came to 9 bases. Here the CDR3 DNA reads TGTGCCAGCAGCTTAGTGGCAGCAGACTATGGCTACACCTTC. Its protein is CASSLVAADYGYTF.

This rearrangement joins TRBV27 to TRBJ2-3; 7 bases are shared with TRBD2. Germline CDR1 reads MNHEY; CDR2 reads SMNVEV (reference sequence). The V segment lost 8 bases and the J segment 0 bases; nucleotides outside the gene matches: 8. CDR3 length: 15 residues. As DNA, the CDR3 is TGTGCCAGCTCCTCTAGCGGCCAGAGCACAGATACGCAGTATTTT. This encodes CASSSSGQSTDTQYF.

The J gene is TRBJ1-5, the V gene TRBV30; D gene uncertain. The CDR3 sequence is 15 residues long. From germline, CDR1 is GTSNPN and CDR2 SVGIG (reference sequence). Trimming shortened V by 2 bases and J by 1 base, and 12 bases separated the two germline ends. The CDR3 DNA sequence: TGTGCCTGGAGTACCACCACGGGAAGCAATCAGCCCCAGCATTTT. Its translation is CAWSTTTGSNQPQHF.

This clone has only a few counts. At one end the junction does not follow the germline gene, possibly because of a read error. The rearrangement uses TRBV2 and TRBJ1-2; D uncertain. CDR1 and CDR2 from the germline V gene are SNHLY and FYNNEI. The CDR3 has 11 amino acids. The chain's CDR3 is CATSSNYGYTF. In DNA, the CDR3 is TGTGCCACCAGTTCTAACTATGGCTACACCTTC.

This clone has a handful of counts. V usage is TRBV5-4 and J usage is TRBJ2-1; D uncertain. Trimming took 1 base from V and 5 from J, leaving 7 bases between them. The germline CDR1 and CDR2 sequences are SGHNT and YYREEE (reference sequence). The CDR3 totals 13 residues. This CDR3 reads CASSLPPNNEQFF. In DNA, the CDR3 is TGTGCCAGCAGCTTGCCCCCCAACAATGAGCAGTTCTTC.

The chain recombines TRBV9 with TRBJ2-6; 8 bases fit TRBD1. Germline-derived CDR1 and CDR2 are SGDLS and YYNGEE. The CDR3 extends over 16 amino acids. Trimming cost V 0 bases and J 4 bases; bases outside gene matches: 3. The CDR3 bases are TGTGCCAGCAGCGTAGCCAGGGGGCACGGGGCCAACGTCCTGACTTTC. This codes for CASSVARGHGANVLTF.

The chain has TRBV6-6 and TRBJ1-6; no definite D call. The CDR3 covers 16 residues. Germline values: CDR1 MNHNY, CDR2 SVGAGI (reference sequence). The V and J ends lost 0 bases and 1 base respectively, with 7 bases between them. Here the CDR3 reads CASSYSSGSYNSPLHF. CDR3 coding DNA: TGTGCCAGCAGTTACTCATCTGGATCCTATAATTCACCCCTCCACTTT.

V usage is TRBV5-5 and J usage is TRBJ1-4; D unresolved. The germline gives CDR1 SGHKS, CDR2 YYEKEE (reference sequence). V lost 2 bases to trimming and J lost 5 bases, with 13 bases between them. The CDR3 totals 15 residues. CDR3 protein: CASSFADLRNEKLFF. The CDR3 region has the DNA TGTGCCAGCAGCTTTGCTGATTTGAGAAATGAAAAACTGTTTTTT.

The rearrangement joins TRBV5-5 to TRBJ2-2; 7 bases are a match to TRBD1. The CDR3 spans 17 residues. The V gene end was trimmed by 5 bases and the J gene end by 3 bases; junction bases not matched to a gene: 13. CDR1 SGHKS and CDR2 YYEKEE come from the germline V gene (reference sequence). Here the CDR3 DNA reads TGTGCCAGCAGTTTCGGCCCAGGGGGTCCGGACACCGGGGAGCTGTTTTTT. Translating it yields CASSFGPGGPDTGELFF.

This chain connects TRBV4-2 to TRBJ1-1, with 8 bases fitting TRBD1. V dropped 2 bases and J dropped 3; count of bases not matched to a gene: 5. The germline CDR1 and CDR2 sequences are LGHNA and YNFKEQ. This CDR3 is 15 amino acids long. Here the CDR3 DNA reads TGTGCCAGCAGCCAACAGGGGGCGTACGACACTGAAGCTTTCTTT. Encoded protein: CASSQQGAYDTEAFF.

The V and J genes are TRBV4-1 and TRBJ1-1; tentative D call: TRBD1 (5 bases). Trimming pared 2 bases from V and 2 bases from J, leaving 21 bases between. Germline CDR1 is MGHRA and CDR2 is YSYEKL. The CDR3 totals 18 residues. CDR3 sequence (DNA): TGCGCCAGCAGCCAAATACTACCGGGACCCAGGACTAACACTGAAGCTTTCTTT. Its translation: CASSQILPGPRTNTEAFF.

The chain uses TRBV30 and TRBJ1-2; 7 positions agree with TRBD1. From germline, CDR1 is GTSNPN and CDR2 SVGIG (reference sequence). Losses at the gene ends were 8 bases for V and 8 bases for J; bases not matched to a gene: 11. The length of the CDR3 is 12 residues. CDR3 nucleotide sequence: TGTGCCCGAACAGACAGGGTAGGGGGCTACACCTTC. Amino acid sequence: CARTDRVGGYTF.

The V gene is TRBV6-6, the J gene TRBJ1-2, with D possibly TRBD1 on 5 matching bases. The CDR3 is made up of 13 amino acids. V shed 2 bases and J shed 7 bases, with 11 bases lying between them. Germline V gene lookup returns CDR1 MNHNY and CDR2 SVGAGI (reference sequence). CDR3 loop: CASSYGGEGGYTF. The DNA for the CDR3 is TGTGCCAGCAGTTACGGGGGGGAGGGTGGCTACACCTTC.

The V call is TRBV11-3, the J call TRBJ1-2; D may be TRBD1 (5 bases). The CDR3 is 14 residues long. Germline V CDR1 and CDR2: SGHNT, YENEEA. V lost 6 bases, J lost 6 bases, and 17 bases lay in between. The chain's CDR3 is CASSVGDGLDGYTF. The CDR3 bases are TGTGCCAGCAGTGTGGGGGACGGGTTGGATGGCTACACCTTC.

V and J are TRBV7-2 and TRBJ2-1, with 11 positions matching TRBD2. Losses at the gene ends were 8 bases for V and 8 bases for J; bases not matched to a gene: 11. The CDR3 is 15 amino acids. From germline, CDR1 is SGHTA and CDR2 FQGNSA. CDR3 DNA: TGTGCCAGCGTCGTAGCGGGGGGGCCTAAGGATGAGCAGTTCTTC. It specifies CASVVAGGPKDEQFF.

The CDR3: CASSRRRGSYNEQFF. DNA of the CDR3: TGTGCCAGCAGTAGAAGAAGGGGCTCCTACAATGAGCAGTTCTTC. The V gene is TRBV6-5, the J gene TRBJ2-1; D possibly corresponds to TRBD1 (5 bases). Germline V gene lookup returns CDR1 MNHEY and CDR2 SVGAGI. V was shortened by 5 bases and J by 0 bases, with 11 bases between the two germline ends. This CDR3 is built from 15 residues.

This clone was counted a few times. The same CDR3 is also encoded by other DNA sequences in this sample. This chain's CDR3 is CASSLVLAGGETQYF. CDR3 coding DNA: TGTGCCAGCAGCTTAGTACTAGCGGGGGGAGAGACCCAGTACTTC. The gene calls are TRBV7-8 and TRBJ2-5; 12 bases are a match to TRBD2. CDR3 length: 15 amino acids. J lost 4 bases, V lost 1 base, and 1 base had no gene match. CDR1 is SGHVS, CDR2 FQNEAQ, per germline.

This clone was seen a few times. This rearrangement joins TRBV29-1 to TRBJ2-7; 7 nucleotides match TRBD1. Germline V gives CDR1 SQVTM, CDR2 ANQGSEA. This CDR3 is built from 14 residues. The junction had 8 bases not matched to a gene; V was cut back by 0 bases and J by 6 bases. This CDR3 reads CSVEDQAGGSEQYF. The CDR3 DNA reads TGCAGCGTTGAAGATCAAGCAGGGGGTTCCGAGCAGTACTTC.